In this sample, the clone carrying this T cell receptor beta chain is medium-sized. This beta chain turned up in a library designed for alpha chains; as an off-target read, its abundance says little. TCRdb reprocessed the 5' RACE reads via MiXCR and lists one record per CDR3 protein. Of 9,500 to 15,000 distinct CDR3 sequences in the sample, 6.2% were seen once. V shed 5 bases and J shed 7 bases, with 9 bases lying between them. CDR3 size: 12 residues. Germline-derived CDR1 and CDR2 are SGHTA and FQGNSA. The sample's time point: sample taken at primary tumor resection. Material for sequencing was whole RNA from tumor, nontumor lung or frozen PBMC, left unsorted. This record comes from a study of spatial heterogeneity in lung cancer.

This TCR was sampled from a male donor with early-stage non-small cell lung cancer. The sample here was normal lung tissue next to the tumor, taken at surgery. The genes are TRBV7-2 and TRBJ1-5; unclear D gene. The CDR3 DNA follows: TGTGCCAGCAGCCCCTACGGGCAGCCCCAGCATTTT. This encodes CASSPYGQPQHF. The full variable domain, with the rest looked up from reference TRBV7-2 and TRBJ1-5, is GAGVSQSPSNKVTEKGKDVELRCDPISGHTALYWYRQSLGQGLEFLIYFQGNSAPDKSGLPSDRFSAERTGGSVSTLTIQRTQQEDSAVYLCASSPYGQPQHFGDGTRLSIL.